The present T cell receptor beta chain was sequenced within a study of blood T cell repertoires in COVID-19 (dated by TCRdb to the early 2020s). Study-wide context: The collaborator samples originated in the United States, Italy and Spain and spanned the acute and convalescent phases of COVID-19. The prospective study material was composed of cDNA or gDNA derived from T cells, B-cell-depleted T cells, or PBMCs. Subjects who had been exposed to COVID-19, were actively infected with it, or had recovered from it provided the deeply sampled blood TCRbeta repertoires that made up the dataset. The repertoires were made available in a free public database intended to serve as a resource for research on the immune response to SARS-CoV-2. The samples were drawn from the first 160 participants of the ongoing ImmuneRACE study and from under 1,500 subjects provided by 6 global collaborators. A de-identified subject ID, COVID-19 status, age in years and sex were almost always included in the sample metadata. HLA class I and class II types, where available, came from metadata supplied by the sample provider rather than from assay-based typing.

TCRbeta CDR3 regions were amplified from genomic DNA using the immunoSEQ Assay, a bias-controlled multiplex PCR. The authors' pipeline ran thus. Nucleated cell counts per sample were estimated from amplification of reference gene primers within the assay. To quantify the absolute abundance of each unique TCRbeta CDR3 rearrangement, sequence reads were collapsed and filtered. Productive Simpson clonality was computed per sample as the square root of Simpson's diversity index over productive rearrangements. TCRdb took over this immuneACCESS table, retaining in-frame rearrangements with V and J assigned. Such tables are incomplete; in checked studies, under half of the missing clones stem from an unresolved V gene, and the remainder is unexplained. The DNA gave D and trimming, while V, J and clone size come from that table. In this sample the table shows about 320,000 clones, about 85% of which occur a single time. Approximately 5% of the sample belongs to the ten largest clones.

Of note for this clone: The antigen it recognizes is unknown. One base away there is no much larger clone; base qualities are not given.

Cut back by 8 bases and 3 bases, the V and J ends lie 13 bases apart. The CDR3, cysteine through phenylalanine, is 14 amino acids long. The DNA shown is the 42-base CDR3, in frame from base 1. Via the germline V gene (reference sequence), CDR1 is LNHDA and CDR2 SQIVND. Study-wide findings and limitations: Clinical and demographic metadata were provided uncurated, with the amount varying by source and participant.

Enrolling through a virtual design, the prospective study's participants ranged in age from roughly 18 to 100 years and lived across 20 to 30 United States geographic areas. Cohort assignment in the prospective study relied on participant-reported clinical history from a screening survey and a study questionnaire. Recovered participants in ImmuneRACE Cohort 3 were defined by two consecutive negative NP/OP PCR tests, clearance by a healthcare professional, or resolution of symptoms. Mobile phlebotomists in the prospective study collected whole blood, serum and a nasopharyngeal or oropharyngeal swab from every participant. Participants in the prospective study had the option to provide additional blood draws and questionnaires over a 2-month period. Prospective study blood samples were shipped either frozen or at room temperature before DNA extraction.

The chain employs TRBV19 and TRBJ2-2; no D segment can be confidently identified. Sequences were obtained from PBMCs or T cells enriched from blood (not recorded which). The TCR sequence derives from a young woman who had recovered from COVID-19. The nucleotide sequence is given as TGTGCCAGTGCCTCACCGGTTTACACCGGGGAGCTGTTTTTT. It specifies CASASPVYTGELFF.